This TCR beta chain was retrieved from a study of response to subunit inactivated influenza vaccine. TCRdb re-called the RT-PCR reads with MiXCR, one entry per CDR3 protein. Among 610,000 or so distinct CDR3 sequences listed, 14% were seen once. The germline V gene has CDR1 SGHNT and CDR2 YENEEA. The CDR3 sequence is 16 residues long. Germline trimming cut 5 bases from V and 9 bases from J; bases unmatched to any gene: 13. The TCR sequence derives from a man aged 45-65 years who received an inactivated influenza vaccine. The chain employs TRBV11-3 and TRBJ2-6; TRBD1 agrees at 7 bases. Sequences were derived from PBMCs from blood, sampled about 11 days after vaccination. The chain's CDR3 is CASSPGGVPGGNVLTF. The DNA for the CDR3 is TGTGCCAGCAGCCCAGGGGGTGTACCGGGTGGCAACGTCCTGACTTTC.